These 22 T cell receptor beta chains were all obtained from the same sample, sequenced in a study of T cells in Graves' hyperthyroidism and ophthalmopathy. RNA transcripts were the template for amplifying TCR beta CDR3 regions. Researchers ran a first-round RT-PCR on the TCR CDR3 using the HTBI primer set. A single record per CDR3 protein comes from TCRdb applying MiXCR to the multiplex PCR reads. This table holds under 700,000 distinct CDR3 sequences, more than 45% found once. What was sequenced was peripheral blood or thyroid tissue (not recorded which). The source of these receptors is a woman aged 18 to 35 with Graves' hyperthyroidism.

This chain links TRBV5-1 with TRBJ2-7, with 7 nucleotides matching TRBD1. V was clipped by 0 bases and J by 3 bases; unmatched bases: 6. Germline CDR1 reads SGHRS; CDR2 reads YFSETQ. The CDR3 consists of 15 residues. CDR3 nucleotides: TGCGCCAGCAGCTTGGCCCGGACAGGCCGCTACGAGCAGTACTTC. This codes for CASSLARTGRYEQYF.

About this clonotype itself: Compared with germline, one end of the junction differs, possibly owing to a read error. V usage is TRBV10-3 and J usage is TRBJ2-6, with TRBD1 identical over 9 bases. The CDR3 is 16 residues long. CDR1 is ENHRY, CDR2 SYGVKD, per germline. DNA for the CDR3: TGTGCCATCAGTGGCGGACAGGGGATTGGGGACAACGTCCTGACTTTC. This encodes CAISGGQGIGDNVLTF.

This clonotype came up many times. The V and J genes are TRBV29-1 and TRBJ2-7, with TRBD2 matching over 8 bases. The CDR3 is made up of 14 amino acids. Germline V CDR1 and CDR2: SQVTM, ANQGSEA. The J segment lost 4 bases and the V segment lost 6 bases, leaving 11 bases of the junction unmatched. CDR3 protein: CSVASGRGLYEQYF. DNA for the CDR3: TGCAGCGTGGCGAGCGGGAGAGGGTTGTACGAGCAGTACTTC.

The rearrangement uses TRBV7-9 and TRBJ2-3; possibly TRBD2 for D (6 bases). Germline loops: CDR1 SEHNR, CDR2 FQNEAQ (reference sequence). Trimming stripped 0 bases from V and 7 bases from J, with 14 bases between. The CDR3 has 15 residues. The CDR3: CASSLAGGPLNTQYF. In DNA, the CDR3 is TGTGCCAGCAGCTTAGCGGGAGGCCCTTTAAATACGCAGTATTTT. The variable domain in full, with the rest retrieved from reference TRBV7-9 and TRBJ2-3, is DTGVSQNPRHKITKRGQNVTFRCDPISEHNRLYWYRQTLGQGPEFLTYFQNEAQLEKSRLLSDRFSAERPKGSFSTLEIQRTEQGDSAMYLCASSLAGGPLNTQYFGPGTRLTVL.

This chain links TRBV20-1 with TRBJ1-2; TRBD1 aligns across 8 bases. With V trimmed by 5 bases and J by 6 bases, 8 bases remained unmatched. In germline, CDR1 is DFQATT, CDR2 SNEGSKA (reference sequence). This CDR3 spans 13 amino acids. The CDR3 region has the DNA TGCAGTGCTTCTGGACAGGGTTTCGATGGCTACACCTTC. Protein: CSASGQGFDGYTF.

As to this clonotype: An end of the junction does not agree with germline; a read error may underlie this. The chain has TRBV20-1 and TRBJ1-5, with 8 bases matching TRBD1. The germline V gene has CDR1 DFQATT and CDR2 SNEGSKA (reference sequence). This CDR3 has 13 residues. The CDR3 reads CSARGTGSEPQHF. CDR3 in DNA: TGCAGTGCGAGAGGGACAGGATCAGAGCCCCAGCATTTT.

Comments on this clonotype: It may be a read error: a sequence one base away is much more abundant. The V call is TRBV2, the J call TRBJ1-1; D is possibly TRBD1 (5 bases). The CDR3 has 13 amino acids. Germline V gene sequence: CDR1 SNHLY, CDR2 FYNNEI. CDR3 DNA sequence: TGTGCCAGCATCGCGGGACGGGGGACTGGAGCTTTCTTT. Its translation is CASIAGRGTGAFF.

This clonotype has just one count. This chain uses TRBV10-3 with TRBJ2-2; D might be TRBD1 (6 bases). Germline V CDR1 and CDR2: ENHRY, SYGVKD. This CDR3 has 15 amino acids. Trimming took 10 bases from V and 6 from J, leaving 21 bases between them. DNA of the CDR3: TGTGCCAGCCTCCGACAGGCCATCGGGTCCGGGGAGCTGTTTTTT. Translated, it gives CASLRQAIGSGELFF.

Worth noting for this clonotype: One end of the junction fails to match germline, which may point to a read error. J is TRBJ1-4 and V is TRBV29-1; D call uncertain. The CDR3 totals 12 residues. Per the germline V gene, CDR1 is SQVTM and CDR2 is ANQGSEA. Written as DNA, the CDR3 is TGCAGCGCAGCCGCAACTAGTGAAAAACTGTTTTTT. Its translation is CSAAATSEKLFF.

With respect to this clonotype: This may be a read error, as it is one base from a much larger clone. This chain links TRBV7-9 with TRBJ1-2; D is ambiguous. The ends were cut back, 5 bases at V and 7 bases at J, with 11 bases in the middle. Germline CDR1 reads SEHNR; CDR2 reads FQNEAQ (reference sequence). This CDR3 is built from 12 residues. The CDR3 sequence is CASSPGEAGYTF. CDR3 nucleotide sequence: TGTGCCAGCAGCCCAGGTGAGGCTGGCTACACCTTC.

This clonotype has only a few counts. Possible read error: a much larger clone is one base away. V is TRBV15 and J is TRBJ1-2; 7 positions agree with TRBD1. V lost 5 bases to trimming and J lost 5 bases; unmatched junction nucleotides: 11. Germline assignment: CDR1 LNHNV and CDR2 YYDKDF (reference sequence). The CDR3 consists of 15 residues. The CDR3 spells CATSGYVETGYGYTF. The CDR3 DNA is TGTGCCACCAGCGGATACGTCGAGACAGGGTATGGCTACACCTTC.

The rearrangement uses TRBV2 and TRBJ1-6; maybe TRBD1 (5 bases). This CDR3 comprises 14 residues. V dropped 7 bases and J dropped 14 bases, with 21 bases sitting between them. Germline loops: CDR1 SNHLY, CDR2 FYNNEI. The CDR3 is CASNSWRGGLALHF. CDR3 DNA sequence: TGTGCCAGCAACTCTTGGAGGGGTGGTCTTGCCCTCCACTTT. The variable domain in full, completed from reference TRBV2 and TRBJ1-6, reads EPEVTQTPSHQVTQMGQEVILRCVPISNHLYFYWYRQILGQKVEFLVSFYNNEISEKSEIFDDQFSVERPDGSNFTLKIRSTKLEDSAMYFCASNSWRGGLALHFGNGTRLTVT.

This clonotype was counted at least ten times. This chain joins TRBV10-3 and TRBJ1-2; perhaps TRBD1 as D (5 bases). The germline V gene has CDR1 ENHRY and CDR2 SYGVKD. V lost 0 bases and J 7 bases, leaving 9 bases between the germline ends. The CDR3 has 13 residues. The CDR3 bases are TGTGCCATCAGTGAGTCCCTCGGGGGTGGCTACACCTTC. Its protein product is CAISESLGGGYTF.

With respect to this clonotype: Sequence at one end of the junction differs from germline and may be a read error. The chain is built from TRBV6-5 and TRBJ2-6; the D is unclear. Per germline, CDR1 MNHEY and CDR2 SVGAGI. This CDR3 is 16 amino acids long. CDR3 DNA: TGTGCCATCAGTTACTCTCCACCATCTGGGGCCAACGTCCTGACTTTC. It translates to CAISYSPPSGANVLTF.

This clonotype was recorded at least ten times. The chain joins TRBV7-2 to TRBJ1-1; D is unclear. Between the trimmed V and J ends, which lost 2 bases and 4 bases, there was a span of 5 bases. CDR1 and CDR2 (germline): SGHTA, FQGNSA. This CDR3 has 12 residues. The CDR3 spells CASSLLTTEAFF. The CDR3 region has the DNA TGTGCCAGCAGCTTATTGACCACTGAAGCTTTCTTT. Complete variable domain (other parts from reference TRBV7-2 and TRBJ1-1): GAGVSQSPSNKVTEKGKDVELRCDPISGHTALYWYRQSLGQGLEFLIYFQGNSAPDKSGLPSDRFSAERTGGSVSTLTIQRTQQEDSAVYLCASSLLTTEAFFGQGTRLTVV.

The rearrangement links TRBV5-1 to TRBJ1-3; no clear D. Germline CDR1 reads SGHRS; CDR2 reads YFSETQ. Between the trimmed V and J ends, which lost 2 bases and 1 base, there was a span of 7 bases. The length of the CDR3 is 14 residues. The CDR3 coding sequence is TGCGCCAGCAGCTTAGAACAGTCTGGAAACACCATATATTTT. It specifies CASSLEQSGNTIYF. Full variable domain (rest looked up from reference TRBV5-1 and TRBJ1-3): KAGVTQTPRYLIKTRGQQVTLSCSPISGHRSVSWYQQTPGQGLQFLFEYFSETQRNKGNFPGRFSGRQFSNSRSEMNVSTLELGDSALYLCASSLEQSGNTIYFGEGSWLTVV.

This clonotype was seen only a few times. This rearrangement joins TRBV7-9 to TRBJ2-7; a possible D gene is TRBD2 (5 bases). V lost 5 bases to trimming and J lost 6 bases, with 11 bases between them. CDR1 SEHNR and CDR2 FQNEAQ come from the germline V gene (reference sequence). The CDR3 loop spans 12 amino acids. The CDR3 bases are TGTGCCAGCAGCCAAGATGGAGGCGAGCAGTACTTC. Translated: CASSQDGGEQYF.

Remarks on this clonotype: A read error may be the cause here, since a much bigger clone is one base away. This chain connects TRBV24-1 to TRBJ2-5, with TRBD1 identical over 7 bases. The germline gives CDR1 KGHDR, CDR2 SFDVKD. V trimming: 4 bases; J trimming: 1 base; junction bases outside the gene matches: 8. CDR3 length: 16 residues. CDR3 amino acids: CATSDSTTGAQETQYF. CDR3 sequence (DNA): TGTGCCACCAGTGACTCGACCACAGGGGCCCAAGAGACCCAGTACTTC.

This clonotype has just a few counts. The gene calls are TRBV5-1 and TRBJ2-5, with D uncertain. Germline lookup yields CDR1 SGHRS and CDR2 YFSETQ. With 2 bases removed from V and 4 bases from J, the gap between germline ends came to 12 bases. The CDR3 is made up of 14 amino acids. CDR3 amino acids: CASSFLPVGETQYF. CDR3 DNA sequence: TGCGCCAGCAGCTTCCTTCCGGTAGGAGAGACCCAGTACTTC.

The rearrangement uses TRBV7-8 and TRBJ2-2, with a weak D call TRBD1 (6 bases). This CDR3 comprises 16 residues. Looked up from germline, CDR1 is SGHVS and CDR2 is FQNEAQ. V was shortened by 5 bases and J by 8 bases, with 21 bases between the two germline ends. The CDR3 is CASSPGCSRGSGELFF. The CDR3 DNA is TGTGCCAGCAGCCCTGGTTGCTCCAGGGGATCAGGGGAGCTGTTTTTT.

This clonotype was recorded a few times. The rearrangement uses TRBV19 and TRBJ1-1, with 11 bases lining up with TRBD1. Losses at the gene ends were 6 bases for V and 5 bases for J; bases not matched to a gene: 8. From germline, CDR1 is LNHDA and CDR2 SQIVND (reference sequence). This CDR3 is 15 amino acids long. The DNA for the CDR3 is TGTGCCAGTAGAAGGACAGGGGGCGATGAAACTGAAGCTTTCTTT. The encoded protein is CASRRTGGDETEAFF.

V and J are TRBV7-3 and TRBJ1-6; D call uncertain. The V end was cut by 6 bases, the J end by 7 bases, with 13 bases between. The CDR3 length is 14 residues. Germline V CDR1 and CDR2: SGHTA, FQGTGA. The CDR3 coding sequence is TGTGCCAGCAGTCTCTGGGAGGTCAATTCACCCCTCCACTTT. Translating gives CASSLWEVNSPLHF.